This T cell receptor beta chain was sequenced during a study of blood T cell repertoires in COVID-19. Study in general: The United States, Italy and Spain supplied acute and convalescent COVID-19 samples. The cDNA or gDNA used as material had been derived from T cells, B-cell-depleted T cells, or PBMCs.

The CDR3 is made up of 15 amino acids. Authors' analysis steps: Counts of nucleated cells, estimated from reference gene primer amplification, were obtained. Sequencing used immunoSEQ multiplex PCR; TCRdb keeps in-frame clones, though not all of them. The DNA was the basis for D and trimming; V, J and clone size are from that table. The sample shows some 160,000 clones, about four fifths of them seen only once. The chain has TRBV21-1 and TRBJ2-7; the D call of TRBD1 is as the table states it, not checked on the DNA. TRBV21-1 is a pseudogene segment. The receptor's source is a woman in her 70s who had recovered from COVID-19. Sequencing was performed on peripheral blood. The CDR3 loop reads CASTPPGTGGYEQYF. The DNA of the CDR3 is TGTGCCAGCACCCCCCCCGGGACAGGGGGTTACGAGCAGTACTTC.